This T cell receptor (beta chain) came from a study of neurological immune-mediated disorders. MiXCR, applied by TCRdb to the 5' RACE reads, yields one record per CDR3 protein. The sample yields 20,000 to 30,000 distinct CDR3 sequences, more than 6% seen once. The CDR3 is 14 amino acids. Trimming removed 8 bases from V and 0 bases from J, with 12 bases in between. Germline V gives CDR1 SGHKS, CDR2 YYEKEE (reference sequence). This clonotype occurred many times. Its target is not known. The study's findings and limits: The expanded clones of different subjects shared no CDR3 amino acid sequences (suggesting private repertoires in all groups).

The chain is built from TRBV5-5 and TRBJ2-4; D unclear. The origin of this receptor is a woman aged 40 to 49 in good health. Sequencing was carried out using PBMCs. DNA for the CDR3: TGTGCCAGTGACGCGTCCTTAGCCAAAAACATTCAGTACTTC. Translated, it gives CASDASLAKNIQYF.